This is a list of T cell receptor beta chains from one sample in a study of blood T cell repertoires in COVID-19. The table came from immunoSEQ multiplex PCR; TCRdb's copy has only in-frame clones and leaves some out. In the table there are about 92,000 clones, roughly nine tenths of which are singletons. The sample comprised peripheral blood. These receptors were collected from a human donor with active COVID-19. The donor label of this sample is uncertain. CDR3s include the opening cysteine and the closing phenylalanine or tryptophan. Fields, in order: clone size, J gene, D gene, V gene, CDR3 protein, CDR3 DNA. A D gene is named only where the DNA matches it firmly. Clone size is given for some rows only: seen once, a few or many times, or a class if the clone is expanded.

>-|TRBJ2-5|-|TRBV19
CASMLSGRQETQYF
TGTGCCAGTATGTTGAGCGGGCGCCAAGAGACCCAGTACTTC
>-|TRBJ2-7|TRBD2|TRBV2
CASSDGQGSGGHYEQYF
TGTGCCAGCAGCGATGGCCAGGGGAGCGGGGGTCACTACGAGCAGTACTTC
>-|TRBJ2-3|TRBD1|TRBV5-6
CASSSSGTGDTQYF
TGTGCCAGCAGCTCGTCCGGGACAGGGGATACGCAGTATTTT
>-|TRBJ2-5|TRBD2|TRBV3-1/TRBV3-2
CASSQDPRGAQETQYF
TGTGCCAGCAGCCAAGACCCGCGGGGGGCCCAAGAGACCCAGTACTTC
>-|TRBJ2-7|TRBD2|TRBV4-2
CASSQGTSGGAEQYF
TGTGCCAGCAGCCAAGGGACTAGCGGGGGGGCGGAGCAGTACTTC
>once|TRBJ2-6|-|TRBV11-2
CASSLSHRAGANVLTF
TGTGCCAGCAGCTTGAGTCACAGGGCTGGGGCCAACGTCCTGACTTTC
>-|TRBJ2-1|-|TRBV9
CASSVGPSREQFF
TGTGCCAGCAGCGTAGGCCCTTCCAGGGAGCAGTTCTTC
>-|TRBJ1-1|-|TRBV19
CASSMPAGSLLNTEAFF
TGTGCCAGTAGTATGCCAGCAGGTTCCCTCCTGAACACTGAAGCTTTCTTT
>few|TRBJ2-7|-|TRBV5-6
CASSSGGPRAPGEQYF
TGTGCCAGCAGCTCTGGAGGTCCACGGGCGCCGGGGGAGCAGTACTTC
>-|TRBJ1-3|TRBD1|TRBV12-3/TRBV12-4
CASGQDPRNTIYF
TGTGCCAGCGGACAGGACCCTAGAAACACCATATATTTT
>-|TRBJ1-2|-|TRBV15
CATSRDPKRPPGLISHGYTF
TGTGCCACCAGCAGAGACCCGAAACGCCCTCCGGGACTGATTTCCCATGGCTACACCTTC
>-|TRBJ1-5|-|TRBV3-1/TRBV3-2
CASIFPPGCDQPQHF
TGTGCCAGCATCTTTCCACCGGGGTGCGATCAGCCCCAGCATTTT
>-|TRBJ1-6|-|TRBV6-4
CASSVGRDNSPLHF
TGTGCCAGCAGTGTTGGGAGGGATAATTCACCCCTCCACTTT
>-|TRBJ2-3|-|TRBV5-1
CASSPLLENTQYF
TGCGCCAGCAGCCCCTTACTAGAGAACACGCAGTATTTT
>-|TRBJ2-7|TRBD2|TRBV11-2
CASSLVSASGIPYEQYF
TGTGCCAGCAGCTTAGTTTCGGCTAGCGGCATACCCTACGAGCAGTACTTC
>-|TRBJ1-5|TRBD1|TRBV19
CASNPDRAGNQPQHF
TGTGCCAGTAACCCGGACAGGGCAGGCAATCAGCCCCAGCATTTT
>-|TRBJ2-3|TRBD1|TRBV5-4
CASSLGSGDRETDTQYF
TGTGCCAGCAGCCTCGGGTCGGGGGACAGGGAAACAGATACGCAGTATTTT
>-|TRBJ1-2|-|TRBV6-1
CASSEVRMDSPYGYTF
TGTGCCAGCAGTGAAGTGAGGATGGACAGTCCCTATGGCTACACCTTC
>-|TRBJ2-1|TRBD2|TRBV7-3
CASSLGSGGVYEQFF
TGTGCCAGCAGCCTAGGATCCGGGGGGGTTTATGAGCAGTTCTTC
>-|TRBJ2-7|-|TRBV9
CASSVTAGEQYF
TGTGCCAGCAGCGTAACAGCTGGGGAGCAGTACTTC
>-|TRBJ1-2|TRBD1|TRBV3-1/TRBV3-2
CASSPGTGGVYGYTF
TGTGCCAGCAGCCCCGGGACAGGGGGCGTCTATGGCTACACCTTC
>-|TRBJ2-6|-|TRBV28
CASSLSAGTVSGANVLTF
TGTGCCAGCAGTTTATCTGCAGGGACTGTCTCTGGGGCCAACGTCCTGACTTTC
>-|TRBJ1-2|TRBD1|TRBV10-3
CAISKGQLDGYTF
TGTGCCATCAGTAAGGGACAGTTAGACGGCTACACCTTC
>-|TRBJ2-7|-|TRBV4-1
CASSQDDMAQTSSYEQYF
TGCGCCAGCAGCCAAGATGATATGGCACAGACCTCTTCCTACGAGCAGTACTTC
>-|TRBJ2-6|-|TRBV6-5
CASSYEGSGANVLTF
TGTGCCAGCAGTTACGAGGGTTCTGGGGCCAACGTCCTGACTTTC
>-|TRBJ2-3|-|TRBV6-6
CASSYNREQDTQYF
TGTGCCAGCAGTTACAACAGGGAGCAAGATACGCAGTATTTT
>-|TRBJ1-2|-|TRBV18
CASSPELSNYGYTF
TGTGCCAGCTCACCAGAGCTCTCCAACTATGGCTACACCTTC
>once|TRBJ1-1|-|TRBV5-1
CASSSGWSGTEAFF
TGCGCCAGCAGCTCCGGATGGTCAGGGACTGAAGCTTTCTTT
>-|TRBJ2-1|TRBD2|TRBV7-9
CASSLVGGGAYNEQFF
TGTGCCAGCAGCTTAGTAGGTGGGGGGGCCTACAATGAGCAGTTCTTC
>-|TRBJ1-3|TRBD1|TRBV27
CASSLRDRGDTIYF
TGTGCCAGCAGTTTAAGGGACAGGGGTGACACCATATATTTT
>-|TRBJ2-3|-|TRBV6-2/TRBV6-3
CASSEPTDTQYF
TGTGCCAGCAGTGAGCCTACAGATACGCAGTATTTT
>-|TRBJ1-1|-|TRBV7-3
CASSLNRGTEAFF
TGTGCCAGCAGCTTGAATAGGGGCACTGAAGCTTTCTTT
>once|TRBJ2-7|-|TRBV5-6
CASSLEVREAYEQYF
TGTGCCAGCAGCTTGGAGGTCAGGGAGGCCTACGAGCAGTACTTC
>-|TRBJ1-1|TRBD1|TRBV7-6
CASSLLTGVRNTEAFF
TGTGCCAGCAGCCTACTGACAGGGGTAAGGAACACTGAAGCTTTCTTT
>-|TRBJ2-7|TRBD1|TRBV9
CASSFRTGPSYEQYF
TGTGCCAGCAGCTTCCGGACAGGCCCTTCCTACGAGCAGTACTTC
>-|TRBJ1-6|-|TRBV6-5
CASVYIEFNSPLHF
TGTGCCAGCGTTTATATAGAGTTTAATTCACCCCTCCACTTT
>-|TRBJ1-5|-|TRBV5-8
CASSRTTGRVNQPQHF
TGTGCCAGCAGCCGGACAACAGGGCGGGTGAATCAGCCCCAGCATTTT
>-|TRBJ2-1|TRBD2|TRBV18
CASSPTSGGAPYNEQFF
TGTGCCAGCTCACCAACTAGCGGGGGGGCCCCCTACAATGAGCAGTTCTTC
>few|TRBJ2-5|TRBD2|TRBV20-1
CSASLAGVSRETQYF
TGCAGTGCTAGTCTAGCGGGGGTTTCGAGGGAGACCCAGTACTTC
>-|TRBJ2-3|TRBD2|TRBV6-2/TRBV6-3
CASSWTSGGNTQYF
TGTGCCAGCAGTTGGACTAGCGGGGGGAATACGCAGTATTTT
>-|TRBJ1-3|-|TRBV5-1
CASRSSGNTIYF
TGCGCCAGCAGGAGCTCTGGAAACACCATATATTTT
>few|TRBJ2-5|-|TRBV9
CASSGLDRKETQYF
TGTGCCAGCAGCGGACTGGACAGAAAAGAGACCCAGTACTTC